This is a list of T cell receptor beta chains from one sample in a study of T-cell reconstitution after alpha-beta-depleted transplantation in children. TCRdb independently ran MiXCR on the PCR reads; one entry per CDR3 protein. There are 500,000 to 750,000 distinct CDR3 sequences in the sample; over 10% occur only once, and over 2% lies in the top ten. The sample in question was PBMCs, mostly from graft donor cells, obtained 360 days after TCRalphabeta/CD19-depleted stem cell transplant. The receptors were gathered from a male patient aged 10 to 17 who had a stem cell transplant for acute myeloid leukemia, so the T cells may come from the graft donor. The CDR3 runs from the conserved cysteine through the conserved F or W. The D gene is left open where the match is weak. Rows give clone size only sometimes, using once, few, many, or a class for an expanded clone.

J gene: TRBJ1-1
D gene: NA
clone size: many
V gene: TRBV27
CDR3 protein: CASKLDESPEAFF
CDR3 DNA: TGTGCCAGTAAACTGGACGAATCCCCTGAAGCTTTCTTT

J gene: TRBJ2-5
D gene: TRBD1
clone size: many
V gene: TRBV5-6
CDR3 protein: CASSLTPGGALMTQYF
CDR3 DNA: TGTGCCAGCAGCTTGACACCAGGGGGCGCATTGATGACCCAGTACTTC

J gene: TRBJ2-3
D gene: TRBD2
clone size: NA
V gene: TRBV18
CDR3 protein: CASSPLAATDTQYF
CDR3 DNA: TGTGCCAGCTCACCCCTAGCGGCCACAGATACGCAGTATTTT

J gene: TRBJ2-5
D gene: TRBD2
clone size: NA
V gene: TRBV9
CDR3 protein: CASSRLAGIQETQYF
CDR3 DNA: TGTGCCAGCAGTAGACTAGCGGGAATCCAAGAGACCCAGTACTTC

J gene: TRBJ2-1
D gene: TRBD2
clone size: NA
V gene: TRBV29-1
CDR3 protein: CSVGSRLASFINEQFF
CDR3 DNA: TGCAGCGTTGGCTCCCGACTAGCCTCTTTCATCAATGAGCAGTTCTTC

J gene: TRBJ2-1
D gene: NA
clone size: few
V gene: TRBV9
CDR3 protein: CASSVKTSLDGYNEQFF
CDR3 DNA: TGTGCCAGCAGCGTAAAAACTAGCTTGGATGGCTACAATGAGCAGTTCTTC

J gene: TRBJ2-1
D gene: NA
clone size: NA
V gene: TRBV28
CDR3 protein: CASGVLRPRSYNEQFF
CDR3 DNA: TGTGCCAGCGGAGTGTTAAGACCCCGCTCGTACAATGAGCAGTTCTTC

J gene: TRBJ1-5
D gene: NA
clone size: few
V gene: TRBV6-9
CDR3 protein: CASVYDEKISNQPQHF
CDR3 DNA: TGTGCCAGCGTCTATGATGAGAAGATTAGCAATCAGCCCCAGCATTTT

J gene: TRBJ2-3
D gene: NA
clone size: many
V gene: TRBV28
CDR3 protein: CASSFRIRGEGTDTQYF
CDR3 DNA: TGTGCCAGCAGTTTTCGGATCCGGGGCGAGGGCACAGATACGCAGTATTTT

J gene: TRBJ2-7
D gene: NA
clone size: few
V gene: TRBV28
CDR3 protein: CASSTGAHTVGEQYF
CDR3 DNA: TGTGCCAGCAGTACCGGGGCTCATACGGTTGGCGAGCAGTACTTC

J gene: TRBJ2-6
D gene: NA
clone size: many
V gene: TRBV28
CDR3 protein: CASSFRALSGANVLTF
CDR3 DNA: TGTGCCAGCAGTTTTAGGGCCTTATCTGGGGCCAACGTCCTGACTTTC

J gene: TRBJ2-3
D gene: TRBD1
clone size: NA
V gene: TRBV30
CDR3 protein: CAWSGDRGRTDTQYF
CDR3 DNA: TGTGCCTGGAGCGGCGACAGGGGGCGAACAGATACGCAGTATTTT

J gene: TRBJ2-2
D gene: NA
clone size: NA
V gene: TRBV20-1
CDR3 protein: CCASRVERVLWTGELFF
CDR3 DNA: TGCTGTGCTAGTCGGGTGGAGCGGGTACTTTGGACCGGGGAGCTGTTTTTT

J gene: TRBJ1-3
D gene: NA
clone size: NA
V gene: TRBV5-1
CDR3 protein: CASSLDQSSGNTIYF
CDR3 DNA: TGCGCCAGCAGCTTGGACCAGAGCTCTGGAAACACCATATATTTT

J gene: TRBJ2-1
D gene: TRBD2
clone size: many
V gene: TRBV9
CDR3 protein: CASSVAPSGPNNEQFF
CDR3 DNA: TGTGCCAGCAGCGTAGCCCCTAGCGGGCCTAACAATGAGCAGTTCTTC

J gene: TRBJ2-7
D gene: TRBD2
clone size: many
V gene: TRBV29-1
CDR3 protein: CSVTSGPYEQYF
CDR3 DNA: TGCAGCGTTACTAGCGGCCCCTACGAGCAGTACTTC

J gene: TRBJ2-1
D gene: NA
clone size: NA
V gene: TRBV28
CDR3 protein: CASSALGDEQFF
CDR3 DNA: TGTGCCAGCAGTGCACTCGGTGATGAGCAGTTCTTC

J gene: TRBJ2-1
D gene: TRBD2
clone size: many
V gene: TRBV9
CDR3 protein: CASSDTSGANEQFF
CDR3 DNA: TGTGCCAGCAGCGATACTAGCGGGGCCAATGAGCAGTTCTTC

J gene: TRBJ2-5
D gene: NA
clone size: NA
V gene: TRBV6-5
CDR3 protein: CASSYLAIGGGVGETQYF
CDR3 DNA: TGTGCCAGCAGTTATCTCGCAATTGGAGGGGGAGTTGGAGAGACCCAGTACTTC

J gene: TRBJ2-1
D gene: NA
clone size: NA
V gene: TRBV7-2
CDR3 protein: CASSPQGVGDEQFF
CDR3 DNA: TGTGCCAGCAGCCCCCAAGGCGTGGGGGATGAGCAGTTCTTC

J gene: TRBJ2-7
D gene: NA
clone size: few
V gene: TRBV6-5
CDR3 protein: CASSSPRDEQYF
CDR3 DNA: TGTGCCAGCAGTTCCCCGAGAGACGAGCAGTACTTC

J gene: TRBJ2-4
D gene: NA
clone size: few
V gene: TRBV24-1
CDR3 protein: CATSDTGLSGAKNIQYF
CDR3 DNA: TGTGCCACCAGTGATACGGGACTCTCCGGGGCCAAAAACATTCAGTACTTC

J gene: TRBJ2-7
D gene: TRBD2
clone size: NA
V gene: TRBV7-2
CDR3 protein: CASSLVLAGEVKFEQYF
CDR3 DNA: TGTGCCAGCAGCTTAGTGCTAGCGGGAGAAGTCAAATTCGAGCAGTACTTC

J gene: TRBJ2-2
D gene: TRBD2
clone size: few
V gene: TRBV6-2/TRBV6-3
CDR3 protein: CASSTPTAGGTGELFF
CDR3 DNA: TGTGCCAGCAGTACCCCGACAGCGGGAGGCACCGGGGAGCTGTTTTTT

J gene: TRBJ2-7
D gene: TRBD2
clone size: few
V gene: TRBV28
CDR3 protein: CASSFQPTSGSYEQYF
CDR3 DNA: TGTGCCAGCAGTTTCCAACCGACTAGCGGTTCCTACGAGCAGTACTTC

J gene: TRBJ2-3
D gene: NA
clone size: NA
V gene: TRBV4-1
CDR3 protein: CASSDRPGTPVGDTQYF
CDR3 DNA: TGCGCCAGCAGCGACCGTCCCGGGACTCCGGTGGGAGATACGCAGTATTTT

J gene: TRBJ2-2
D gene: NA
clone size: few
V gene: TRBV6-5
CDR3 protein: CASRYDRNTGELFF
CDR3 DNA: TGTGCCAGCAGATACGACAGGAACACCGGGGAGCTGTTTTTT

J gene: TRBJ2-3
D gene: TRBD2
clone size: many
V gene: TRBV3-1
CDR3 protein: CASPPTGRHTDTQYF
CDR3 DNA: TGTGCCAGCCCTCCCACCGGGAGGCACACAGATACGCAGTATTTT

J gene: TRBJ2-7
D gene: NA
clone size: NA
V gene: TRBV7-2
CDR3 protein: CASSLDGTASRYEQYF
CDR3 DNA: TGTGCCAGCAGCTTAGATGGTACGGCCAGCAGGTACGAGCAGTACTTC

J gene: TRBJ2-7
D gene: NA
clone size: NA
V gene: TRBV28
CDR3 protein: CASSLQGLSYEQYF
CDR3 DNA: TGTGCCAGCAGTTTGCAGGGGCTGTCCTACGAGCAGTACTTC

J gene: TRBJ2-1
D gene: NA
clone size: NA
V gene: TRBV7-2
CDR3 protein: CASSLATARGYNEQFF
CDR3 DNA: TGTGCCAGCAGCTTAGCGACGGCTAGGGGGTACAATGAGCAGTTCTTC

J gene: TRBJ1-1
D gene: NA
clone size: NA
V gene: TRBV21-1
CDR3 protein: CASNSLRTCWAEAFF
CDR3 DNA: TGTGCCAGCAACTCACTTCGGACCTGCTGGGCTGAAGCTTTCTTT

J gene: TRBJ2-7
D gene: NA
clone size: many
V gene: TRBV21-1
CDR3 protein: CASSKRFPGTYEQYF
CDR3 DNA: TGTGCCAGCAGCAAGAGGTTCCCGGGTACCTACGAGCAGTACTTC

J gene: TRBJ2-5
D gene: TRBD2
clone size: NA
V gene: TRBV5-6
CDR3 protein: CASSLEVAGASETQYF
CDR3 DNA: TGTGCCAGCAGCTTAGAAGTAGCGGGAGCTTCTGAGACCCAGTACTTC

J gene: TRBJ1-3
D gene: NA
clone size: few
V gene: TRBV18
CDR3 protein: CASSGGSPGNTIYF
CDR3 DNA: TGTGCCAGCTCGGGGGGATCGCCGGGAAACACCATATATTTT

J gene: TRBJ2-7
D gene: TRBD2
clone size: NA
V gene: TRBV10-3
CDR3 protein: CAISQGASGRTNEQYF
CDR3 DNA: TGTGCCATCAGTCAAGGGGCTAGCGGGAGAACCAACGAGCAGTACTTC

J gene: TRBJ2-2
D gene: NA
clone size: many
V gene: TRBV9
CDR3 protein: CASSVALLGVTGELFF
CDR3 DNA: TGTGCCAGCAGCGTAGCCTTACTAGGGGTAACCGGGGAGCTGTTTTTT

J gene: TRBJ2-2
D gene: NA
clone size: few
V gene: TRBV29-1
CDR3 protein: CSVIQQGYTGELFF
CDR3 DNA: TGCAGCGTGATACAACAGGGATACACCGGGGAGCTGTTTTTT

J gene: TRBJ1-2
D gene: NA
clone size: NA
V gene: TRBV7-3
CDR3 protein: CASSLREGGGYTF
CDR3 DNA: TGTGCCAGCAGCTTAAGGGAGGGAGGAGGCTACACCTTC

J gene: TRBJ1-2
D gene: NA
clone size: few
V gene: TRBV7-9
CDR3 protein: CASTILWGRTRLPLYGYTF
CDR3 DNA: TGTGCCAGCACTATTTTATGGGGCCGTACTCGACTTCCCCTCTATGGCTACACCTTC

J gene: TRBJ2-7
D gene: TRBD2
clone size: few
V gene: TRBV18
CDR3 protein: CASSLVLTGTSVPWEQYF
CDR3 DNA: TGTGCCAGCTCACTCGTCTTAACCGGGACTAGCGTACCGTGGGAGCAGTACTTC

J gene: TRBJ1-5
D gene: TRBD1
clone size: few
V gene: TRBV28
CDR3 protein: CASDRDRDFNQPQHF
CDR3 DNA: TGTGCCAGCGACCGGGACAGGGACTTCAATCAGCCCCAGCATTTT

J gene: TRBJ2-1
D gene: TRBD2
clone size: NA
V gene: TRBV25-1
CDR3 protein: CASSESGGGYEQFF
CDR3 DNA: TGTGCCAGCAGTGAATCCGGGGGGGGCTATGAGCAGTTCTTC

J gene: TRBJ2-7
D gene: NA
clone size: NA
V gene: TRBV7-9
CDR3 protein: CASGGGRMYEQYF
CDR3 DNA: TGTGCCAGCGGTGGGGGACGGATGTACGAGCAGTACTTC

J gene: TRBJ2-1
D gene: NA
clone size: many
V gene: TRBV21-1
CDR3 protein: CASSQGSRGRESNEQFF
CDR3 DNA: TGTGCCAGCAGCCAAGGGTCCAGGGGGCGCGAAAGCAATGAGCAGTTCTTC